This T cell receptor beta chain is from a study of blood T cell repertoires in COVID-19. Across the whole study: T cells, B-cell-depleted T cells, or PBMCs provided the cDNA or gDNA that served as material.

TCRdb's table, derived via immunoSEQ multiplex PCR, lists solely in-frame clones and lacks some. The repertoire holds a few hundred thousand clones, over 75% seen once, with roughly 3% in the top ten. The length of the CDR3 is 13 residues. Trimming stripped 3 bases from V and 4 bases from J, with 10 bases between. The source material was PBMCs or T cells enriched from blood (not recorded which). This chain connects TRBV12-3 or TRBV12-4 to TRBJ2-7, with D possibly matching TRBD2 (6 bases). The sequence was obtained from a woman aged 18-30 years in a cohort exposed to, infected with or recovered from COVID-19 (not recorded which). For the CDR3, the DNA is TGTGCCAGCAGTTTCGGCGGGGCTTACGAGCAGTACTTC. Translation gives CASSFGGAYEQYF.